Following are 19 T cell receptor beta chains from one sample sequenced in a study of identical twins. TCRdb fed the 5' RACE reads into MiXCR, producing one record per CDR3 protein. The sample lists 600,000 to 850,000 distinct CDR3 sequences; roughly 20% were seen once. The same data also went into a second study, on T cells expressing NK-cell markers.

The sequenced material came from PBMCs. All receptors come from a woman under 30 in good health.

CDR3 amino acids: CATYQGVYEQYF. In DNA, the CDR3 is TGTGCCACCTATCAGGGGGTCTACGAGCAGTACTTC. The chain couples TRBV6-2 or TRBV6-3 to TRBJ2-7; TRBD1 agrees at 7 bases. Unmatched junction bases numbered 6, after V lost 10 bases and J lost 3 bases. This CDR3 has 12 amino acids. CDR1 and CDR2 (germline): MNHEY, SVGEGT.

The CDR3 spells CASTLAFGYTF. CDR3 bases: TGTGCCAGCACCTTAGCATTTGGCTACACCTTC. The chain employs TRBV2 and TRBJ1-2; no clear D gene. CDR1 is SNHLY, CDR2 FYNNEI, per germline. V was pared by 7 bases and J by 7 bases, with 10 bases between. This CDR3 has 11 amino acids.

This clonotype was counted only a few times. This chain uses TRBV20-1 with TRBJ2-1; perhaps D is TRBD1 or TRBD2 (6 bases each). V was cut by 1 base and J by 1 base, with 20 bases left in between. CDR3 length: 18 residues. The V gene's germline CDR1 is DFQATT and CDR2 SNEGSKA (reference sequence). CDR3 in amino acids: CSARAGGRSRFSYNEQFF. As DNA, the CDR3 is TGCAGTGCTAGAGCTGGGGGGCGCAGCCGGTTTTCCTACAATGAGCAGTTCTTC.

This clonotype was picked up a small number of times. The V and J genes are TRBV30 and TRBJ2-3, with D hard to call. The CDR3 contains 14 residues. Between the trimmed V and J ends, which lost 0 bases and 2 bases, there was a span of 9 bases. Germline CDR1 reads GTSNPN; CDR2 reads SVGIG (reference sequence). The CDR3 DNA reads TGTGCCTGGAGTGTTGGATTATCCACAGATACGCAGTATTTT. This encodes CAWSVGLSTDTQYF. Full variable domain (missing parts from reference TRBV30 and TRBJ2-3): SQTIHQWPATLVQPVGSPLSLECTVEGTSNPNLYWYRQAAGRGLQLLFYSVGIGQISSEVPQNLSASRPQDRQFILSSKKLLLSDSGFYLCAWSVGLSTDTQYFGPGTRLTVL.

CDR3 sequence reads: CSARLNSLSTDTQYF. CDR3 coding DNA: TGCAGTGCTAGACTCAACAGCCTAAGCACAGATACGCAGTATTTT. This chain joins TRBV20-1 and TRBJ2-3; D not certain. Germline CDR1 reads DFQATT; CDR2 reads SNEGSKA (reference sequence). Trimming removed 2 bases at V and 0 bases at J, with 12 bases between. The CDR3 length is 15 residues.

Only a few counts were recorded for this clonotype. The chain carries TRBV10-3 and TRBJ1-1; 9 positions agree with TRBD1. The J segment lost 2 bases and the V segment lost 4 bases, leaving 5 bases of the junction unmatched. Looked up from germline, CDR1 is ENHRY and CDR2 is SYGVKD. The CDR3 has 15 amino acids. DNA for the CDR3: TGTGCCATCAGTGGGCCGGGACAGGGTAACACTGAAGCTTTCTTT. Residues: CAISGPGQGNTEAFF.

In its sample, this clonotype was seen a few times. This chain connects TRBV5-1 to TRBJ2-7; D not resolved. The CDR3 is 15 residues long. CDR1 and CDR2 from the germline V gene are SGHRS and YFSETQ. V lost 4 bases to trimming and J lost 3 bases, with 17 bases between them. CDR3 sequence (DNA): TGCGCCAGCAGCCTGGGAAAGGTAGACGGCTACGAGCAGTACTTC. It specifies CASSLGKVDGYEQYF.

The chain employs TRBV5-1 and TRBJ1-6; D unresolved. Germline CDR1 is SGHRS and CDR2 is YFSETQ. Trimming shortened V by 0 bases and J by 7 bases, and 11 bases separated the two germline ends. There are 15 residues in the CDR3. The CDR3 spells CASSLDTRSNSPLHF. The CDR3 region has the DNA TGCGCCAGCAGCTTGGATACCAGGTCGAATTCACCCCTCCACTTT.

The sample holds a few counts of this clonotype. The chain is built from TRBV7-9 and TRBJ2-2; 10 positions agree with TRBD1. The J segment lost 1 base and the V segment lost 6 bases, leaving 17 bases of the junction unmatched. The germline CDR1 and CDR2 sequences are SEHNR and FQNEAQ (reference sequence). CDR3 length: 20 residues. The CDR3 sequence: CASSRLPGQGPLLNTGELFF. The CDR3 DNA follows: TGTGCCAGCAGTCGTCTCCCGGGACAGGGGCCACTATTGAACACCGGGGAGCTGTTTTTT. Full variable domain (rest looked up from reference TRBV7-9 and TRBJ2-2): DTGVSQNPRHKITKRGQNVTFRCDPISEHNRLYWYRQTLGQGPEFLTYFQNEAQLEKSRLLSDRFSAERPKGSFSTLEIQRTEQGDSAMYLCASSRLPGQGPLLNTGELFFGEGSRLTVL.

This chain uses TRBV27 with TRBJ1-2; 10 nucleotides line up with TRBD1. The trim removed 7 bases at V and 0 bases at J, leaving 11 bases unmatched. Germline values: CDR1 MNHEY, CDR2 SMNVEV (reference sequence). This CDR3 is 17 amino acids long. In DNA, the CDR3 is TGTGCCAGCACCCCGGGACAGGGGCCCAATGCTAACTATGGCTACACCTTC. Translated: CASTPGQGPNANYGYTF.

This clonotype was detected only a few times. CDR3 nucleotide sequence: TGCGCCAGCAGCCAATATGACAGGGAGTATTCACCCCTCCACTTT. Translated: CASSQYDREYSPLHF. The chain employs TRBV4-3 and TRBJ1-6; 7 bases fit TRBD1. Trimming at V came to 2 bases and at J to 8 bases, leaving 6 bases not matched to a gene. The CDR3 is made up of 15 amino acids. CDR1 and CDR2 (germline): LGHNA, YSLEER.

This clonotype appeared a few times. This chain connects TRBV9 to TRBJ2-1; TRBD2 is a possible D gene (7 bases). CDR1 is SGDLS, CDR2 YYNGEE, per germline. Trimming shortened V by 5 bases and J by 5 bases, and 14 bases separated the two germline ends. The CDR3 contains 14 residues. The CDR3 here is CASSGGGLNNEQFF. CDR3 DNA: TGTGCCAGCAGTGGGGGGGGGCTGAACAATGAGCAGTTCTTC.

There are many counts of this clonotype. This sequence joins TRBV6-5 and TRBJ2-7, with a weak D call TRBD2 (7 bases). The CDR3 runs 14 residues. In germline, CDR1 is MNHEY, CDR2 SVGAGI. V was shortened by 4 bases and J by 3 bases, with 13 bases between the two germline ends. This chain's CDR3 is CASSWTGGNYEQYF. The CDR3 DNA reads as TGTGCCAGCAGTTGGACGGGGGGCAACTACGAGCAGTACTTC.

The table lists this clonotype with a few counts. This chain connects TRBV5-1 to TRBJ2-3, with D tentatively TRBD1 or TRBD2 (6 bases each). This CDR3 contains 14 residues. The germline gives CDR1 SGHRS, CDR2 YFSETQ. V was shortened by 4 bases and J by 2 bases, with 11 bases between the two germline ends. The CDR3 spells CASSPGGDTDTQYF. The CDR3 nucleotides are TGCGCCAGCAGCCCCGGGGGCGACACAGATACGCAGTATTTT.

This clonotype was seen many times. CDR3 bases: TGTGCCAGCAGAGGATTAGAAGCTTTCTTT. Residues: CASRGLEAFF. This sequence joins TRBV6-1 and TRBJ1-1, with D hard to call. This CDR3 has 10 amino acids. V was trimmed by 6 bases and J by 8 bases, leaving 7 bases between them. Germline assignment: CDR1 MNHNS and CDR2 SASEGT.

The rearrangement uses TRBV20-1 and TRBJ2-7; D is tentatively TRBD1 or TRBD2 (5 bases each). V was clipped by 0 bases and J by 7 bases, with 22 bases between them. The CDR3 covers 16 residues. The germline V gene has CDR1 DFQATT and CDR2 SNEGSKA (reference sequence). CDR3 sequence reads: CSARDSGRGLWGEQYF. Here the CDR3 DNA reads TGCAGTGCTAGAGATTCGGGAAGAGGGCTTTGGGGGGAGCAGTACTTC.

There are many counts of this clonotype. The chain employs TRBV11-2 and TRBJ2-3; maybe TRBD1 (5 bases). This CDR3 has 16 residues. With 5 bases removed from V and 1 base from J, the gap between germline ends came to 16 bases. CDR1 SGHAT and CDR2 FQNNGV come from the germline V gene. The CDR3 is CASSLVRGSRTDTQYF. The CDR3 DNA reads TGTGCCAGCAGCCTGGTTAGGGGCTCCCGCACAGATACGCAGTATTTT.

V gene TRBV20-1 combines with J gene TRBJ2-7, with D perhaps matching TRBD1 or TRBD2 (5 bases each). Germline CDR1 reads DFQATT; CDR2 reads SNEGSKA (reference sequence). Trimming removed 0 bases at V and 4 bases at J, with 16 bases between. The CDR3 sequence is 15 residues long. The CDR3 DNA is TGCAGTGCTAGAGATCCCAGAGGGGAAGGATACGAGCAGTACTTC. It yields the protein CSARDPRGEGYEQYF.

The chain employs TRBV29-1 and TRBJ2-4; 8 bases agree with TRBD1. V trimming: 6 bases; J trimming: 9 bases; junction bases outside the gene matches: 4. The CDR3 totals 11 residues. Per germline, CDR1 SQVTM and CDR2 ANQGSEA. The CDR3 bases are TGCAGCGTACAGGGGGTAGGCATTCAGTACTTC. The encoded protein is CSVQGVGIQYF.